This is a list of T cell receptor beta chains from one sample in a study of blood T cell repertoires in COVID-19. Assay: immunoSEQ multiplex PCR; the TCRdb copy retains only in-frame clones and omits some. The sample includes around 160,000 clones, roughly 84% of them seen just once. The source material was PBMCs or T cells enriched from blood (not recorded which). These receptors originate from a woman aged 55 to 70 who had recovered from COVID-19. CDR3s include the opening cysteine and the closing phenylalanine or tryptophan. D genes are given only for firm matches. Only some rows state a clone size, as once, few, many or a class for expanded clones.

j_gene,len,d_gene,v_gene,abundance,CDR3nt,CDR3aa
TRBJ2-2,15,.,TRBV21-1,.,TGTGCCAGCAGCAAACTTTCAGCGAACACCGGGGAGCTGTTTTTT,CASSKLSANTGELFF
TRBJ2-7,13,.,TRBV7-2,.,TGTGCCAGCAGCTTAAGCGGGTCTCCGCCTCAGTACTTC,CASSLSGSPPQYF
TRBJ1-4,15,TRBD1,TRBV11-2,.,TGTGCCAGCAGCACAGGGGGCAGCCGTAATGAAAAACTGTTTTTT,CASSTGGSRNEKLFF
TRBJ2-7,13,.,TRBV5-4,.,TGTGCCAGCAGCTTGGGCCAGGGGACGGAGCAGTACTTC,CASSLGQGTEQYF
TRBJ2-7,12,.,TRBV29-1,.,TGCAGCGTTGAAGGGGCAGCCTACGAGCAGTACTTC,CSVEGAAYEQYF
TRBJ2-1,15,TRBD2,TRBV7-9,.,TGTGCCAGCAGCTTAGAGGGAGGGGCGAGGAATGAGCAGTTCTTC,CASSLEGGARNEQFF
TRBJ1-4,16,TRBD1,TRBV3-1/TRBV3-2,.,TGTGCCAGCAGCCAAGTCTCCGGGACAGGGGGTGAAAAACTGTTTTTT,CASSQVSGTGGEKLFF
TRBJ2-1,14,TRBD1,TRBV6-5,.,TGTGCCAGCAGTTCGTGGGACAGTGCGAATGAGCAGTTCTTC,CASSSWDSANEQFF
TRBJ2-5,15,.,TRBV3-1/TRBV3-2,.,TGTGCCAGCAGCCAAGCCCCTTCAGGGAGGGAGACCCAGTACTTC,CASSQAPSGRETQYF
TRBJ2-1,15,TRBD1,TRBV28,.,TGTGCCAGCACCCCAGGGACAGGGGGCCGGAACGTGCAGTTCTTC,CASTPGTGGRNVQFF
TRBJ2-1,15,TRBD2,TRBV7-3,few,TGTGCCAGCAGCCCGAGCGGGACCTCCTACAATGAGCAGTTCTTC,CASSPSGTSYNEQFF
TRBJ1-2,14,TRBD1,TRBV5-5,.,TGTGCCAGCAGCCAGGGACAGAGAAGCTATGGCTACACCTTC,CASSQGQRSYGYTF
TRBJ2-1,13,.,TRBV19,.,TGTGCCAGTAGTTTAGCGGAGAGTAATGAGCAGTTCTTC,CASSLAESNEQFF
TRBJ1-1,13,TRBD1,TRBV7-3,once,TGTGCCAGCGCGGCAGGGGGTAACACTGAAGCTTTCTTT,CASAAGGNTEAFF
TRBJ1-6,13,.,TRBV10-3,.,TGTGCCATCAAGGGGCTAGACGGGTCACCCCTCCACTTT,CAIKGLDGSPLHF
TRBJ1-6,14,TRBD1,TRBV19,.,TGTGCCAGTAGTCGGGGGACAGGGAGCTCACCCCTCCACTTT,CASSRGTGSSPLHF
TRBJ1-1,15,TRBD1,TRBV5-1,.,TGCGCCAGCAGCTCCAACAGGGGGAGATTCACTGAAGCTTTCTTT,CASSSNRGRFTEAFF
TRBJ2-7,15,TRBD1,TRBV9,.,TGTGCCAGCAGCGTAGGGGGACAGGGATCCTACGAGCAGTACTTC,CASSVGGQGSYEQYF
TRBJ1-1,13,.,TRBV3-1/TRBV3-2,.,TGTGCCAGCAGCCAATCGGGGAGGGAGGCAGCTTTCTTT,CASSQSGREAAFF
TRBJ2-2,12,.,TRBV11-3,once,TGTGCCAGCAGAACCGGGGGCGGGGAGCTGTTTTTT,CASRTGGGELFF
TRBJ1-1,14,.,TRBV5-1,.,TGCGCCAGCAGGGGAGGGACAACGAACACTGAAGCTTTCTTT,CASRGGTTNTEAFF
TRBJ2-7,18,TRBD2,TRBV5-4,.,TGTGCCAGCAGCTTTGGTGCAGGGTCCTTAGCGGGAGCCTACGAGCAGTACTTC,CASSFGAGSLAGAYEQYF
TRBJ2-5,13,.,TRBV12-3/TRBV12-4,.,TGTGCCAGCAGTTTGGCTCCAGTCGAGACCCAGTACTTC,CASSLAPVETQYF
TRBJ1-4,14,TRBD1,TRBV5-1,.,TGCGCCAGCAGCCAACAGGGGGCCGGTGAAAAACTGTTTTTT,CASSQQGAGEKLFF
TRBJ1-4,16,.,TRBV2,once,TGTGCCAGCAGTGAAGGGGGCGCCGTCGGAACCGAAAAACTGTTTTTT,CASSEGGAVGTEKLFF